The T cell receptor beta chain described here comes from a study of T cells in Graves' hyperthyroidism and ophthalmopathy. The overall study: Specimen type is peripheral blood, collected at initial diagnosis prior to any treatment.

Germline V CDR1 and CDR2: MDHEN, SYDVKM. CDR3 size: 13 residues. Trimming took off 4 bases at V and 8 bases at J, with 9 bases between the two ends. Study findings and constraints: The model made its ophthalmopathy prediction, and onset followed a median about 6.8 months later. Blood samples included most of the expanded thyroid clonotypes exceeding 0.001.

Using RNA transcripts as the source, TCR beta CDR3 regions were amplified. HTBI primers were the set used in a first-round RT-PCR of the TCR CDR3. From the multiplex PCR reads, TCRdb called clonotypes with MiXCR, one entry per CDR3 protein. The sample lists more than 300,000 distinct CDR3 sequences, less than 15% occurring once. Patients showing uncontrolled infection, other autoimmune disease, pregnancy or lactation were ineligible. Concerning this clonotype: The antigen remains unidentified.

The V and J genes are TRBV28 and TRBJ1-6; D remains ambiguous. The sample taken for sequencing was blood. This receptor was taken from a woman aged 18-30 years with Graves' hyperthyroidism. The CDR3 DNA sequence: TGTGCCAGCAGTTCCACGATGTATTCACCCCTCCACTTT. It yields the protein CASSSTMYSPLHF.